This T cell receptor (beta chain) appears in the sequencing data of a study of CD8+CD57+ T cells in acquired aplastic anemia. V was cut by 1 base and J by 2 bases, with 12 bases left in between. The CDR3 is 16 amino acids. Germline-derived CDR1 and CDR2 are MRHNA and SNTAGT. Whole-study findings and limits: Patients and controls had in common 25 to 35 CD8+ CDR3 sequences. Significant differences in CD8+ Simpson's diversity were not observed between patients and controls.

Notes on this clonotype: The antigen remains undetermined.

Genomic DNA served as template for TCR beta VDJ and CDR3 profiling. MiXCR, run by TCRdb on the reads, gives a single entry per CDR3 protein. This table holds more than 150,000 distinct CDR3 sequences, approximately 49% found once. The source material was sorted CD4+, CD8+, or CD8+CD57+ T cells (not recorded which) from PBMCs. The V gene is TRBV6-4, the J gene TRBJ1-5; no reliable D call. The TCR originated in a human donor in good health. The CDR3 is CASSDWVYGGNQPQHF. In DNA form, the CDR3 reads TGTGCCAGCAGTGACTGGGTTTACGGGGGCAATCAGCCCCAGCATTTT.